The next 20 T cell receptor beta chains were all read from a single sample in a study of control samples from healthy donors and cancer patients. Only in-frame clones appear in the TCRdb table, and some are missing; sequencing was by immunoSEQ multiplex PCR. The sample shows more than 85,000 clones, around 87% of them seen only once. Sequencing input: PBMCs. The receptors derive from an older woman with lung cancer.

J is TRBJ2-5 and V is TRBV14; D gene ambiguous. Trimming took 0 bases from V and 5 from J, leaving 4 bases between them. The CDR3 sequence is 12 residues long. Germline V lookup: CDR1 SGHDN, CDR2 FVKESK. CDR3: CASSQEGETQYF. For the CDR3, the DNA is TGTGCCAGCAGCCAAGAGGGGGAGACCCAGTACTTC.

A few counts support this clone. Other nucleotide sequences in the sample specify the same CDR3. The gene calls are TRBV18 and TRBJ1-2, with D unresolved. The germline CDR1 and CDR2 sequences are KGHSH and LQKENI. Trimming removed 0 bases at V and 5 bases at J, with 16 bases between. The CDR3 consists of 16 residues. CDR3 region: CASSPPTGSTTYGYTF. The CDR3 DNA reads TGTGCCAGCTCACCACCGACGGGCTCAACTACTTATGGCTACACCTTC.

This clone was counted only a few times. V is TRBV6-6 and J is TRBJ2-7, with 7 bases aligning to TRBD2. The V gene end was trimmed by 4 bases and the J gene end by 2 bases; junction bases not matched to a gene: 5. Germline CDR1 and CDR2: MNHNY and SVGAGI (reference sequence). This CDR3 region has 14 residues. The CDR3 region is CASSSAGLTYEQYF. The CDR3 DNA is TGTGCCAGCAGTTCAGCGGGATTAACCTACGAGCAGTACTTC.

V gene TRBV18 combines with J gene TRBJ2-3; possible D gene TRBD2, 5 bases. Germline assignment: CDR1 KGHSH and CDR2 LQKENI. V was shortened by 1 base and J by 4 bases, with 15 bases between the two germline ends. The CDR3 sequence is 16 residues long. Here the CDR3 reads CASSPRGLSEADTQYF. CDR3 DNA: TGTGCCAGCTCACCACGAGGTCTTAGCGAGGCAGATACGCAGTATTTT.

This chain joins TRBV19 and TRBJ2-1, with 13 bases that match TRBD2. V dropped 6 bases and J dropped 7; count of bases not matched to a gene: 6. CDR3 size: 15 residues. Per the germline V gene, CDR1 is LNHDA and CDR2 is SQIVND (reference sequence). The CDR3: CASSDRGLAGNEQFF. DNA for the CDR3: TGTGCCAGTAGCGATAGGGGACTAGCGGGAAATGAGCAGTTCTTC.

CDR3 sequence (DNA): TGTGCCAGCAGTGAATACAATCCCCCGGATAATGAAGCTTTCTTT. Protein sequence: CASSEYNPPDNEAFF. The rearrangement links TRBV25-1 to TRBJ1-1; no definite D call. The CDR3 loop spans 15 amino acids. The germline V gene has CDR1 MGHDK and CDR2 SYGVNS. Deletions cut 0 bases from V and 7 bases from J, with 15 bases between.

In its sample, this clone was seen a few times. This sequence joins TRBV24-1 and TRBJ2-3, with unresolved D. CDR1 is KGHDR, CDR2 SFDVKD, per germline. V lost 4 bases and J 5 bases, leaving 12 bases between the germline ends. The CDR3 contains 14 residues. CDR3 sequence (DNA): TGTGCCACCAGTGACTTCTTATCCGGAGATACGCAGTATTTT. Translation gives CATSDFLSGDTQYF.

The chain has TRBV7-2 and TRBJ2-3; TRBD2 is a possible D gene (5 bases). The V gene lost 5 bases and the J gene lost 5 bases, with 11 bases spanning the gap. CDR3 size: 13 residues. Germline CDR1 SGHTA, CDR2 FQGNSA. In nucleotides, the CDR3 is TGTGCCAGCAGCCGCGGACTTGAAGATACGCAGTATTTT. It specifies CASSRGLEDTQYF.

The chain has TRBV19 and TRBJ2-3; D remains unclear. Germline CDR1 LNHDA, CDR2 SQIVND (reference sequence). CDR3 length equals 13 residues. V lost 5 bases to trimming and J lost 6 bases, with 12 bases between them. The CDR3 coding sequence is TGTGCCAGTAGTCCCTCCAGGCGGGATACGCAGTATTTT. This codes for CASSPSRRDTQYF.

The rearrangement uses TRBV25-1 and TRBJ1-1; no clear D. V dropped 1 base and J dropped 3 bases, with 3 bases sitting between them. The germline CDR1 and CDR2 sequences are MGHDK and SYGVNS. The CDR3 is made up of 12 amino acids. DNA of the CDR3: TGTGCCAGCAGTGAATTTCACACTGAAGCTTTCTTT. It is translated as CASSEFHTEAFF.

This chain joins TRBV7-6 and TRBJ2-2; D uncertain. Germline V gives CDR1 SGHVS, CDR2 FNYEAQ. The CDR3 extends over 13 amino acids. V was cut by 5 bases and J by 8 bases, with 12 bases left in between. The CDR3 reads CASSPMDPGELFF. The CDR3 DNA sequence: TGTGCCAGCAGCCCGATGGACCCGGGGGAGCTGTTTTTT.

J is TRBJ1-5 and V is TRBV4-2; D not certain. CDR3 length: 16 residues. Trimming left V 1 base short and J 4 bases short, with 14 bases between. The germline gives CDR1 LGHNA, CDR2 YNFKEQ. CDR3 sequence: CASSQVNRILNQPQHF. The CDR3 DNA reads TGTGCCAGCAGCCAAGTAAACCGGATTTTGAATCAGCCCCAGCATTTT.

The rearrangement uses TRBV19 and TRBJ2-2; D unclear. The V end lost 6 bases, the J end lost 4 bases, and 3 bases lay between the germline ends. Germline-derived CDR1 and CDR2 are LNHDA and SQIVND (reference sequence). The CDR3 spans 11 residues. CDR3 DNA: TGTGCCAGTAGCTTCACCGGGGAGCTGTTTTTT. This encodes CASSFTGELFF.

The V gene is TRBV6-1, the J gene TRBJ1-5; D is possibly TRBD1 (5 bases). The CDR3 is 16 amino acids. Germline CDR1 reads MNHNS; CDR2 reads SASEGT. The V end was cut by 2 bases, the J end by 4 bases, with 15 bases between. In DNA, the CDR3 is TGTGCCAGCAGTGAATTGGGGGAGGGAGCAAATCAGCCCCAGCATTTT. Its protein is CASSELGEGANQPQHF.

The genes are TRBV15 and TRBJ1-1; D ambiguous. The V end lost 4 bases, the J end lost 4 bases, and 10 bases lay between the germline ends. Germline V CDR1 and CDR2: LNHNV, YYDKDF (reference sequence). CDR3 size: 13 residues. CDR3 nucleotides: TGTGCCACCAGCATGGGCGGCCTCACTGAAGCTTTCTTT. It is translated as CATSMGGLTEAFF.

The chain links TRBV27 to TRBJ1-1; the D is unclear. The ends were cut back, 0 bases at V and 10 bases at J, with 15 bases in the middle. Looked up from germline, CDR1 is MNHEY and CDR2 is SMNVEV (reference sequence). This CDR3 region has 14 residues. Written as DNA, the CDR3 is TGTGCCAGCAGTTTATCGATAATGAGGGTAGGAGCTTTCTTT. It encodes CASSLSIMRVGAFF.

This clone was seen only once. The chain employs TRBV5-1 and TRBJ2-7, with no clear D. This CDR3 region has 11 residues. Germline-derived CDR1 and CDR2 are SGHRS and YFSETQ. V lost 3 bases to trimming and J lost 2 bases, with 3 bases between them. CDR3 bases: TGCGCCAGCAGCTCAACCTACGAGCAGTACTTC. As protein: CASSSTYEQYF.

The chain combines TRBV10-3 with TRBJ2-1, with 16 bases aligning to TRBD2. The V and J ends lost 4 bases and 9 bases, in that order; junction bases with no gene match: 9. The CDR3 covers 17 residues. In germline, CDR1 is ENHRY, CDR2 SYGVKD. The CDR3, as DNA: TGTGCCATCAGTGCTGGGACTAGCGGGAGGGCCAGGGTTGAGCAGTTCTTC. Its protein product is CAISAGTSGRARVEQFF.

This chain connects TRBV6-5 to TRBJ1-6; no reliable D call. V was trimmed by 8 bases and J by 7 bases, leaving 15 bases between them. There are 14 residues in the CDR3. Germline-derived CDR1 and CDR2 are MNHEY and SVGAGI. CDR3 DNA sequence: TGTGCCAGCGGAGAACCACCCCGAAATTCACCCCTCCACTTT. Its translation: CASGEPPRNSPLHF.

The chain couples TRBV6-5 to TRBJ1-1; D not resolved. Trimming removed 2 bases from V and 2 bases from J, with 6 bases in between. The CDR3 is 13 amino acids. Germline CDR1 and CDR2: MNHEY and SVGAGI. The CDR3 loop reads CASSYPDNTEAFF. DNA for the CDR3: TGTGCCAGCAGTTACCCGGACAACACTGAAGCTTTCTTT.